The present T cell receptor beta chain was sequenced within a study of blood T cell repertoires in COVID-19 (dated by TCRdb to about 2020). Concerning the study at large: Samples from collaborators originated in the United States, Italy and Spain and spanned both the acute and convalescent phases of COVID-19. The dataset comprised deeply sampled blood TCRbeta repertoires from subjects exposed to, actively infected with, or recovered from COVID-19. Samples were obtained from the ongoing ImmuneRACE study (first 160 participants) and from about 1,300 subjects provided by 6 global collaborators. HLA class I and class II types, where available, came from metadata supplied by the sample provider rather than from assay-based typing. The prospective study material was composed of cDNA or gDNA derived from T cells, B-cell-depleted T cells, or PBMCs. The repertoires were released in a freely available public database meant as a resource for research on the immune response to SARS-CoV-2. A de-identified subject ID, COVID-19 status, age in years and sex were almost always included in the sample metadata. Results the study describes overall, beyond this receptor: The quantity of clinical and demographic metadata differed by source and by participant and was supplied without curation.

The collaborating institutions used their own protocols to collect whole blood in K2EDTA tubes. For TCRbeta analysis, collaborator samples were shipped as frozen whole blood, as isolated PBMCs, or as DNA extracted from either sample type. Comment on this clone: This receptor's antigen is unknown. Base qualities are missing; no much larger clone stands one base away.

Counted from cysteine to phenylalanine, this CDR3 has 15 amino acids. Only the CDR3 DNA is retained, 45 bases long and in frame from the first base. CDR1 SGHRS and CDR2 YFSETQ were looked up in the germline V gene. The trim is 0 bases for V and 2 bases for J, with a gap of 8 bases between the germline ends. TCRbeta CDR3 regions were amplified from genomic DNA by means of the immunoSEQ Assay, a bias-controlled multiplex PCR. In the authors' own workflow: Within the assay, amplification of reference gene primers was used to estimate how many nucleated cells each sample contained. Sequence reads were collapsed and filtered to measure the absolute abundance of every unique TCRbeta CDR3 rearrangement. For each sample, productive Simpson clonality was calculated as the square root of Simpson's diversity index over productive rearrangements. TCRdb carries this immuneACCESS record with in-frame sequences only. Its versions omit some clonotypes, under half of them owing to an unresolved V gene in the studies checked, with the rest unexplained. V, J and clone size are those of that table, while D and trimming were read from the DNA. The sample profile shows fewer than 300,000 clones; roughly 85% of them were found once. The ten largest clones represent approximately 5% of the sample.

The receptor was isolated from a man aged 45-65 years with active or convalescent COVID-19. The material sequenced was peripheral blood. The V and J segments used are TRBV5-1 and TRBJ2-2; a weak D assignment points to TRBD1 (6 bases agree). The CDR3 has the sequence CASSLDRVNTGELFF. In nucleotide form, the sequence is TGCGCCAGCAGCTTGGACAGGGTAAACACCGGGGAGCTGTTTTTT.